Below are 27 T cell receptor beta chains sequenced from a single sample in a study of early T cells in non-severe SARS-CoV-2 infection. One entry per CDR3 protein results from TCRdb running MiXCR on the 5' RACE reads. The sample includes 74,000 or so distinct CDR3 sequences, roughly 12% of them seen just once. Input material: whole blood. The receptors derive from an adult who was a healthcare worker with PCR-confirmed SARS-CoV-2 infection or an uninfected control (not recorded which).

This chain links TRBV4-2 with TRBJ2-3; TRBD2 aligns across 13 bases. This CDR3 has 16 residues. V was pared by 1 base and J by 6 bases, with 4 bases of the junction left unmatched. Germline V lookup: CDR1 LGHNA, CDR2 YNFKEQ. CDR3 amino acids: CASSQVTSGGADTQYF. CDR3 nucleotide sequence: TGTGCCAGCAGCCAAGTAACTAGCGGGGGGGCTGATACGCAGTATTTT.

The chain uses TRBV27 and TRBJ2-3; 9 nucleotides match TRBD1. Per germline, CDR1 MNHEY and CDR2 SMNVEV (reference sequence). This CDR3 is 19 amino acids long. With 5 bases clipped from V and 0 bases from J, the junction kept 15 bases outside the gene matches. In DNA, the CDR3 is TGTGCCAGCAGTCTCATATCGGGGGCACAGGGGGCGAGCACAGATACGCAGTATTTT. Translating gives CASSLISGAQGASTDTQYF.

Concerning this clonotype: One end of the junction is discordant with germline, which a read error may explain. The chain is built from TRBV28 and TRBJ1-3; D gene ambiguous. The CDR3 runs 14 residues. CDR1 is MDHEN and CDR2 is SYDVKM in the germline V gene. CDR3 region: CASSFGSSENTIYF. The DNA of the CDR3 is TGTGCCAGCAGTTTCGGAAGCTCTGAAAACACCATATATTTT.

This clonotype was seen at least ten times. The rearrangement links TRBV4-3 to TRBJ2-1; perhaps TRBD1 as D (6 bases). The CDR3 sequence is 12 residues long. CDR1 is LGHNA, CDR2 YSLEER, per germline. Trimming removed 3 bases from V and 12 bases from J, with 12 bases in between. CDR3 in amino acids: CASSHHTGLQFF. DNA for the CDR3: TGCGCCAGCAGCCATCATACAGGGTTGCAGTTCTTC.

The rearrangement uses TRBV7-9 and TRBJ2-2; a possible D gene is TRBD2 (5 bases). This CDR3 comprises 12 residues. Trimming pared 5 bases from V and 6 bases from J, leaving 7 bases between. Germline lookup yields CDR1 SEHNR and CDR2 FQNEAQ (reference sequence). CDR3 sequence (DNA): TGTGCCAGCAGCCGCGGGCCCGGGGAGCTGTTTTTT. As protein: CASSRGPGELFF.

The CDR3, as DNA: TGTGCCAGCAGTCAGGGGCTAGGCACAGATACGCAGTATTTT. Translating gives CASSQGLGTDTQYF. The chain combines TRBV6-1 with TRBJ2-3; maybe TRBD1 (6 bases). Germline values: CDR1 MNHNS, CDR2 SASEGT. V was trimmed by 5 bases and J by 1 base, leaving 10 bases between them. This CDR3 region has 14 residues.

This chain uses TRBV27 with TRBJ2-3; D is ambiguous. Trimming left V 2 bases short and J 2 bases short, with 14 bases between. This CDR3 is built from 16 residues. Germline assignment: CDR1 MNHEY and CDR2 SMNVEV (reference sequence). CDR3 loop: CASSLESSSATDTQYF. In nucleotides, the CDR3 is TGTGCCAGCAGTTTAGAGTCGAGTAGTGCCACAGATACGCAGTATTTT.

This clonotype occurred many times. The chain recombines TRBV5-1 with TRBJ2-7; D is perhaps TRBD2 (5 bases). The V end was cut by 2 bases, the J end by 5 bases, with 14 bases between. CDR3 length equals 14 residues. Germline CDR1 is SGHRS and CDR2 is YFSETQ. The CDR3 is CASSLVFEGDEQYF. CDR3 DNA: TGCGCCAGCAGCTTAGTTTTCGAGGGAGACGAGCAGTACTTC.

This clonotype was seen a handful of times. This rearrangement joins TRBV5-1 to TRBJ1-2; D unresolved. Trimming stripped 2 bases from V and 6 bases from J, with 17 bases between. Per germline, CDR1 SGHRS and CDR2 YFSETQ. The CDR3 runs 15 residues. For the CDR3, the DNA is TGCGCCAGCAGCTTAGAGGACTCGGGCTATGATGGCTACACCTTC. Its translation: CASSLEDSGYDGYTF.

The chain carries TRBV7-2 and TRBJ2-7; TRBD2 aligns across 10 bases. The CDR3 sequence is 15 residues long. The germline V gene encodes CDR1 SGHTA and CDR2 FQGNSA. The J segment lost 4 bases and the V segment lost 5 bases, leaving 8 bases of the junction unmatched. The CDR3 sequence: CASSASSGSIYEQYF. The CDR3 bases are TGTGCCAGCAGCGCCTCTAGCGGGAGTATTTACGAGCAGTACTTC.

Judged by abundance, this clonotype is medium-sized. The chain combines TRBV6-4 with TRBJ2-1; TRBD2 aligns across 11 bases. The CDR3 is 14 residues long. V trimming: 4 bases; J trimming: 8 bases; junction bases outside the gene matches: 4. Germline V gene sequence: CDR1 MRHNA, CDR2 SNTAGT. CDR3 protein: CASSGTSGSDEQFF. CDR3 nucleotides: TGTGCCAGCAGTGGTACTAGCGGGAGCGATGAGCAGTTCTTC.

The DNA for the CDR3 is TGCAGCGGCGGGGCCAGCTCCTACAATGAGCAGTTCTTC. Its protein product is CSGGASSYNEQFF. The rearrangement uses TRBV29-1 and TRBJ2-1, with D possibly TRBD2 on 6 matching bases. This CDR3 is 13 amino acids long. The germline CDR1 and CDR2 sequences are SQVTM and ANQGSEA. V was trimmed by 7 bases and J by 0 bases, leaving 10 bases between them.

There are many counts of this clonotype. The V and J genes are TRBV11-2 and TRBJ2-1; 10 positions agree with TRBD2. Germline V gene lookup returns CDR1 SGHAT and CDR2 FQNNGV. This CDR3 spans 15 amino acids. Trimming at V came to 1 base and at J to 5 bases, leaving 2 bases not matched to a gene. Written as DNA, the CDR3 is TGTGCCAGCAGCTTAGGTAGCGGGAGGAACAATGAGCAGTTCTTC. It translates to CASSLGSGRNNEQFF.

This clonotype was seen ten or more times. V and J are TRBV28 and TRBJ2-1; TRBD2 is a possible D gene (5 bases). The CDR3 has 14 residues. The germline V and J ends were trimmed by 5 bases and 4 bases, with 12 bases remaining between them. Germline V CDR1 and CDR2: MDHEN, SYDVKM. CDR3: CASSISSKYNEQFF. CDR3 nucleotide sequence: TGTGCCAGCAGTATATCTAGCAAATACAATGAGCAGTTCTTC. Using reference TRBV28 and TRBJ2-1 for the parts outside the CDR3, the full variable domain is DVKVTQSSRYLVKRTGEKVFLECVQDMDHENMFWYRQDPGLGLRLIYFSYDVKMKEKGDIPEGYSVSREKKERFSLILESASTNQTSMYLCASSISSKYNEQFFGPGTRLTVL.

CDR3 loop: CASSRVRGILNSPLHF. CDR3 nucleotide sequence: TGTGCCAGCAGCCGAGTTAGGGGCATCCTTAATTCACCCCTCCACTTT. The chain links TRBV7-9 to TRBJ1-6, with a weak D call TRBD1 (5 bases). Germline V gives CDR1 SEHNR, CDR2 FQNEAQ (reference sequence). The CDR3 covers 16 residues. Trimming stripped 5 bases from V and 6 bases from J, with 17 bases between.

In its sample, this clonotype was seen a few times. The J gene is TRBJ1-1, the V gene TRBV5-1; 9 bases are shared with TRBD1. V lost 4 bases, J lost 4 bases, and 2 bases stayed unmatched. The CDR3 is made up of 13 amino acids. Germline values: CDR1 SGHRS, CDR2 YFSETQ. Written as DNA, the CDR3 is TGCGCCAGCAGCGGGACAGGGTCCACTGAAGCTTTCTTT. As protein: CASSGTGSTEAFF.

This clonotype was seen at least ten times. The V and J genes are TRBV7-2 and TRBJ2-1; D assignment may be TRBD1 or TRBD2 (5 bases each). The V end lost 7 bases, the J end lost 9 bases, and 16 bases lay between the germline ends. Germline V gene lookup returns CDR1 SGHTA and CDR2 FQGNSA. The CDR3 runs to 13 residues. The CDR3 loop is CASTQPGTIEQFF. The DNA of the CDR3 is TGTGCCAGCACCCAACCGGGGACGATTGAGCAGTTCTTC.

There are a few counts of this clonotype. The chain joins TRBV5-1 to TRBJ1-2, with a possible D match to TRBD1 (5 bases). CDR1 is SGHRS, CDR2 YFSETQ, per germline. V lost 1 base and J 5 bases, leaving 15 bases between the germline ends. CDR3 size: 15 residues. The CDR3 sequence: CASSLRDGDFYGYTF. CDR3 nucleotide sequence: TGCGCCAGCAGCTTGCGGGACGGCGATTTTTATGGCTACACCTTC.

V is TRBV20-1 and J is TRBJ1-1; 8 bases line up with TRBD1. CDR3 length: 14 amino acids. Germline CDR1 DFQATT, CDR2 SNEGSKA (reference sequence). V shed 5 bases, J shed 0 bases, and the junction held 5 bases outside the gene matches. The CDR3: CSAPRQGMNTEAFF. CDR3 sequence (DNA): TGCAGTGCTCCCCGACAGGGGATGAACACTGAAGCTTTCTTT.

This clonotype came up a few times. The rearrangement links TRBV7-9 to TRBJ1-1; D call uncertain. V was clipped by 5 bases and J by 1 base, with 2 bases between them. The CDR3 extends over 11 amino acids. Germline-derived CDR1 and CDR2 are SEHNR and FQNEAQ (reference sequence). This CDR3 is CASSGNTEAFF. DNA for the CDR3: TGTGCCAGCAGCGGGAACACTGAAGCTTTCTTT.

This chain joins TRBV20-1 and TRBJ2-3, with 12 nucleotides matching TRBD2. Germline V gene sequence: CDR1 DFQATT, CDR2 SNEGSKA (reference sequence). This CDR3 is 17 amino acids long. V lost 6 bases to trimming and J lost 2 bases; unmatched junction nucleotides: 12. The CDR3 DNA reads TGCAGTGCACGCACCCCGGGACTAGCGGGCGCCACAGATACGCAGTATTTT. It codes for CSARTPGLAGATDTQYF.

The chain couples TRBV20-1 to TRBJ2-1, with TRBD2 as a possible D gene (5 bases). Germline-derived CDR1 and CDR2 are DFQATT and SNEGSKA (reference sequence). This CDR3 contains 15 residues. With 3 bases removed from V and 4 bases from J, the gap between germline ends came to 16 bases. The CDR3 spells CSASPAPPGYNEQFF. CDR3 nucleotides: TGCAGTGCTAGCCCGGCCCCCCCGGGATACAATGAGCAGTTCTTC.

There are many counts of this clonotype. The gene calls are TRBV6-5 and TRBJ2-7; 8 bases fit TRBD1. This CDR3 is 16 amino acids long. Germline V gene data show CDR1 as MNHEY and CDR2 as SVGAGI. Losses at the gene ends were 6 bases for V and 4 bases for J; bases not matched to a gene: 14. CDR3 amino acids: CASRQIKGTGLYEQYF. The CDR3 DNA reads TGTGCCAGCAGACAAATTAAAGGGACAGGATTGTACGAGCAGTACTTC.

V and J are TRBV20-1 and TRBJ1-1, with D unclear. This CDR3 has 12 residues. Germline values: CDR1 DFQATT, CDR2 SNEGSKA (reference sequence). V gave up 6 bases and J gave up 1 base, with 9 bases separating them. Here the CDR3 DNA reads TGCAGTGCCAGACCATGGAACACTGAAGCTTTCTTT. Amino acid sequence: CSARPWNTEAFF.

The V gene is TRBV29-1, the J gene TRBJ2-7; no reliable D call. The CDR3 spans 12 residues. Germline-derived CDR1 and CDR2 are SQVTM and ANQGSEA. The ends were cut back, 4 bases at V and 1 base at J, with 8 bases in the middle. The CDR3 here is CSVGGDSYEQYF. In DNA form, the CDR3 reads TGCAGCGTTGGTGGTGATTCCTACGAGCAGTACTTC.

This clonotype was detected ten times or more. CDR3 DNA sequence: TGTGCCAGCCAGAGGACTAGCGGAGGAGCGCGGGAGCAGTTCTTC. This translates into CASQRTSGGAREQFF. V usage is TRBV19 and J usage is TRBJ2-1; 10 nucleotides line up with TRBD2. From germline, CDR1 is LNHDA and CDR2 SQIVND (reference sequence). The V and J ends lost 9 bases and 10 bases, in that order; junction bases with no gene match: 15. The CDR3 runs 15 residues.

V is TRBV11-2 and J is TRBJ2-1; TRBD2 aligns across 11 bases. The CDR3 has 16 amino acids. V dropped 1 base and J dropped 4; count of bases not matched to a gene: 3. Germline loops: CDR1 SGHAT, CDR2 FQNNGV. The CDR3 is CASSLGLAGKYNEQFF. The CDR3 nucleotides are TGTGCCAGCAGCTTAGGACTAGCGGGAAAATACAATGAGCAGTTCTTC.